This TCR beta chain was retrieved from a study of PD-1 blockade in classical Hodgkin lymphoma. Every patient had relapsed following autologous stem cell transplantation, and cohorts differed in brentuximab vedotin exposure. Complete response, partial response or progressive disease constituted the best response categories observed. As regards this clone: Its antigen remains unidentified.

Study-level results: With CD4+ cells, TCR diversity rose significantly by C4D1, but not with CD8+ cells. Still unresolved is the cause of the repertoire differences, which may be disease activity or prior therapy.

The CDR3 is 11 residues long. CDR1 and CDR2 from the germline V gene are SGHVS and FQNEAQ. The V gene lost 5 bases and the J gene lost 2 bases, with 3 bases spanning the gap. Assay used: immunoSEQ multiplex PCR; TCRdb lists only in-frame clones, some missing. This table holds approximately 6,000 clones, about 86% found once. The chain uses TRBV7-8 and TRBJ2-5; the D is unclear. This receptor was taken from a human donor with classical Hodgkin lymphoma. The material was peripheral blood mononuclear cells (PBMCs), obtained before the second cycle of nivolumab. The CDR3 loop reads CASSRQETQYF. The CDR3 DNA follows: TGTGCCAGCAGCCGTCAAGAGACCCAGTACTTC.